The clone carrying this T cell receptor beta chain was seen a few times. Its antigen is unknown. The data were taken from a study of spatial heterogeneity in lung cancer. Study-wide context: The study observed each unique TCR and UMI combination more than ten times on average in raw reads.

General study findings and limits: Detection of ubiquitous tumor TCRs in blood was higher at resection than follow-up.

Trimming took 3 bases from V and 5 from J; bases not matched to a gene: 16. Germline V gene data show CDR1 as DFQATT and CDR2 as SNEGSKA (reference sequence). This CDR3 contains 18 residues. Time point denoted: sample taken at primary tumor resection. No cell sorting; template was whole RNA from tumor, lung tissue or PBMC. 72 TRACERx patients with early, untreated non-small cell lung cancer donated samples. TCR cDNA molecules each carried a unique molecular identifier. From the 5' RACE reads, TCRdb called clonotypes with MiXCR, one entry per CDR3 protein. The data hold 60,000 to 90,000 distinct CDR3 sequences, with about 14% observed a single time.

This sequence joins TRBV20-1 and TRBJ2-1; 10 bases line up with TRBD2. The clonotype was recovered from a male donor with early-stage non-small cell lung cancer. The sequenced sample was PBMCs, obtained at surgery. CDR3 bases: TGCAGTGCTAGGCGGCTAGCGGGAGAGTCACCGATGAACAATGAGCAGTTCTTC. Residues: CSARRLAGESPMNNEQFF.